What follows are 20 T cell receptor beta chains derived from one specimen sequenced in a study of T cells in localized non-small cell lung cancer. Method: immunoSEQ multiplex PCR; TCRdb's copy keeps in-frame clones and lacks some. The sample includes 65,000 or so clones, more than 80% seen only once; the top ten take about 4.5%. Sequencing used PBMCs, obtained before any cancer treatment. The receptors originated from a man between 40 and 69 years old with stage II lung adenocarcinoma.

Only one count was recorded for this clone. The rearrangement links TRBV18 to TRBJ2-1; possible D gene TRBD2, 6 bases. Trimming took off 0 bases at V and 6 bases at J, with 15 bases between the two ends. Germline CDR1 and CDR2: KGHSH and LQKENI. This CDR3 is built from 16 residues. The chain's CDR3 is CASSPPDGGGVNEQFF. The CDR3 DNA reads TGTGCCAGCTCACCACCGGACGGGGGTGGGGTCAATGAGCAGTTCTTC.

By frequency in the sample, this clone is medium-sized (0.01 to 0.1%). This chain uses TRBV11-3 with TRBJ1-1; D remains unclear. The CDR3 is 14 amino acids. Germline V lookup: CDR1 SGHNT, CDR2 YENEEA. V was trimmed by 3 bases and J by 2 bases, leaving 10 bases between them. CDR3 sequence reads: CASSFGMGNTEAFF. CDR3 DNA: TGTGCCAGCAGCTTCGGGATGGGAAACACTGAAGCTTTCTTT.

This chain uses TRBV5-6 with TRBJ1-2; no clear D gene. The V end was cut by 4 bases, the J end by 5 bases, with 9 bases between. This CDR3 is 12 amino acids long. Germline CDR1 and CDR2: SGHDT and YYEEEE. The CDR3, as DNA: TGTGCCAGCAGCCCTGGACTTTATGGCTACACCTTC. Encoded protein: CASSPGLYGYTF.

The chain links TRBV2 to TRBJ2-1; D is ambiguous. The CDR3 has 12 amino acids. Between the trimmed V and J ends, which lost 6 bases and 5 bases, there was a span of 8 bases. CDR1 is SNHLY, CDR2 FYNNEI, per germline. The CDR3 spells CASRRENNEQFF. The CDR3 bases are TGTGCCAGCAGGAGAGAGAACAATGAGCAGTTCTTC.

The genes are TRBV11-2 and TRBJ2-5; 9 bases fit TRBD1. J gave up 4 bases and V 4 bases, and 4 bases lay outside the gene matches. The V gene's germline CDR1 is SGHAT and CDR2 FQNNGV. This CDR3 region has 14 residues. The CDR3, as DNA: TGTGCCAGCAGCTCTGACAGGGGGTTAGAGACCCAGTACTTC. Translation gives CASSSDRGLETQYF.

This clone occurred a few times. The chain combines TRBV5-1 with TRBJ2-1, with 11 bases that match TRBD2. The V gene end was trimmed by 4 bases and the J gene end by 2 bases; junction bases not matched to a gene: 2. This CDR3 has 15 amino acids. Germline CDR1 reads SGHRS; CDR2 reads YFSETQ. The CDR3 region is CASSLAGGAYNEQFF. The DNA of the CDR3 is TGCGCCAGCAGCCTAGCGGGAGGTGCCTACAATGAGCAGTTCTTC.

The V and J genes are TRBV11-3 and TRBJ2-7, with D maybe TRBD1 (5 bases). CDR1 is SGHNT, CDR2 YENEEA, per germline. CDR3 length: 15 amino acids. The V and J ends lost 1 base and 0 bases respectively, with 10 bases between them. CDR3 amino acids: CASSLGPQGSYEQYF. DNA of the CDR3: TGTGCCAGCAGCTTAGGACCGCAGGGCTCCTACGAGCAGTACTTC. The full variable domain, its missing parts supplied by reference TRBV11-3 and TRBJ2-7, is EAGVVQSPRYKIIEKKQPVAFWCNPISGHNTLYWYLQNLGQGPELLIRYENEEAVDDSQLPKDRFSAERLKGVDSTLKIQPAELGDSAVYLCASSLGPQGSYEQYFGPGTRLTVT.

The J gene is TRBJ2-5, the V gene TRBV29-1; D tentatively fits TRBD1 or TRBD2 (6 bases each). The CDR3 extends over 14 amino acids. The V end was cut by 7 bases, the J end by 3 bases, with 18 bases between. Per the germline V gene, CDR1 is SQVTM and CDR2 is ANQGSEA. The CDR3 loop reads CSAGDLRGKETQYF. CDR3 DNA sequence: TGCAGCGCCGGGGACTTGAGGGGGAAAGAGACCCAGTACTTC.

This clone was detected only once. The V gene is TRBV27, the J gene TRBJ2-5, with 12 positions matching TRBD2. The CDR3 is 15 residues long. Germline V lookup: CDR1 MNHEY, CDR2 SMNVEV (reference sequence). With V trimmed by 4 bases and J by 4 bases, 4 bases remained unmatched. In DNA, the CDR3 is TGTGCCAGCAGTTCCTGGACTAGCGGGATAGAGACCCAGTACTTC. This codes for CASSSWTSGIETQYF.

The rearrangement uses TRBV19 and TRBJ1-4; tentatively, D is TRBD1 (6 bases). V gave up 4 bases and J gave up 10 bases, with 25 bases separating them. From germline, CDR1 is LNHDA and CDR2 SQIVND (reference sequence). This CDR3 spans 17 amino acids. CDR3 sequence (DNA): TGTGCCAGTAGTACCGGGCCCCCGGGCAGGGGTCAGCGAAAACTGTTTTTT. Encoded protein: CASSTGPPGRGQRKLFF.

V is TRBV19 and J is TRBJ1-5; D uncertain. Trimming took off 3 bases at V and 4 bases at J, with 13 bases between the two ends. The CDR3 contains 15 residues. CDR1 and CDR2 (germline): LNHDA, SQIVND (reference sequence). CDR3 in amino acids: CASSMAGNGNQPQHF. CDR3 coding DNA: TGTGCCAGTAGTATGGCGGGGAACGGTAATCAGCCCCAGCATTTT.

V gene TRBV7-3 combines with J gene TRBJ2-1; TRBD2 aligns across 14 bases. J was trimmed by 7 bases and V by 5 bases; bases with no gene match: 4. Germline V CDR1 and CDR2: SGHTA, FQGTGA. This CDR3 is 15 amino acids long. The CDR3 DNA reads as TGTGCCAGCAGCCCCGGGACTAGCGGGAGTAATGAGCAGTTCTTC. It specifies CASSPGTSGSNEQFF.

This clone came up a few times. This sequence joins TRBV18 and TRBJ2-3; perhaps TRBD1 as D (5 bases). V was pared by 4 bases and J by 0 bases, with 8 bases between. Germline CDR1 KGHSH, CDR2 LQKENI. This CDR3 is 14 amino acids long. In nucleotides, the CDR3 is TGTGCCAGCTCACGACAGACTAGCACAGATACGCAGTATTTT. The encoded protein is CASSRQTSTDTQYF.

The table lists this clone with a count of one. This rearrangement joins TRBV7-2 to TRBJ2-2; TRBD2 matches 11 bases. After removal of 1 base from V and 6 bases from J, the junction contained 4 bases not matched to a gene. CDR1 and CDR2 (germline): SGHTA, FQGNSA. There are 16 residues in the CDR3. The CDR3 spells CASSLGLAGWSGELFF. CDR3 nucleotides: TGTGCCAGCAGCTTAGGACTAGCGGGATGGTCCGGGGAGCTGTTTTTT. Full variable domain (missing parts from reference TRBV7-2 and TRBJ2-2): GAGVSQSPSNKVTEKGKDVELRCDPISGHTALYWYRQSLGQGLEFLIYFQGNSAPDKSGLPSDRFSAERTGGSVSTLTIQRTQQEDSAVYLCASSLGLAGWSGELFFGEGSRLTVL.

This chain links TRBV6-6 with TRBJ1-1; D gene unclear. This CDR3 contains 13 residues. CDR1 and CDR2 from the germline V gene are MNHNY and SVGAGI (reference sequence). V lost 0 bases to trimming and J lost 1 base, with 3 bases between them. The CDR3 loop is CASSYSTNTEAFF. The CDR3 DNA reads TGTGCCAGCAGTTACTCTACGAACACTGAAGCTTTCTTT.

The chain is built from TRBV30 and TRBJ1-2, with D possibly TRBD1 on 5 matching bases. Deletions cut 3 bases from V and 1 base from J, with 15 bases between. Germline V lookup: CDR1 GTSNPN, CDR2 SVGIG (reference sequence). This CDR3 spans 15 amino acids. The CDR3 DNA reads as TGTGCCTGGAGCCTCGCGGGACTTTTTAACTATGGCTACACCTTC. This translates into CAWSLAGLFNYGYTF.

The chain has TRBV10-1 and TRBJ2-1; 7 nucleotides line up with TRBD1. The length of the CDR3 is 14 residues. V was clipped by 0 bases and J by 10 bases; unmatched bases: 6. Germline V gives CDR1 WNHNN, CDR2 SYGVQD (reference sequence). The CDR3 DNA reads TGCGCCAGCAGTGAGTCTGCAGGGGGTCGCGAGCAGTTCTTC. Its protein is CASSESAGGREQFF.

The genes are TRBV5-4 and TRBJ2-1; TRBD2 matches 7 bases. Germline V lookup: CDR1 SGHNT, CDR2 YYREEE (reference sequence). V lost 5 bases and J lost 7; bases outside the gene matches: 18. The CDR3 totals 17 residues. Here the CDR3 DNA reads TGTGCCAGCAGTCCCGTGTTGGGGGGAGGGGTCGGGAATGAGCAGTTCTTC. It translates to CASSPVLGGGVGNEQFF.

This chain links TRBV15 with TRBJ2-1; D unresolved. Germline CDR1 LNHNV, CDR2 YYDKDF (reference sequence). V was cut by 0 bases and J by 5 bases, with 8 bases left in between. The CDR3 spans 14 residues. The CDR3 here is CATSRDGRDNEQFF. The CDR3 coding sequence is TGTGCCACCAGCAGAGACGGACGGGACAATGAGCAGTTCTTC.

The V and J genes are TRBV30 and TRBJ1-5; a possible D gene is TRBD1 (6 bases). Trimming removed 2 bases at V and 0 bases at J, with 11 bases between. Looked up from germline, CDR1 is GTSNPN and CDR2 is SVGIG (reference sequence). CDR3 length: 15 residues. This CDR3 is CAWSHRDISNQPQHF. The CDR3 DNA sequence: TGTGCCTGGAGTCACCGGGACATTAGCAATCAGCCCCAGCATTTT.